This is a list of T cell receptor beta chains from one sample in a study of monozygotic twins with inflammatory bowel disease. Reanalyzing the 5' RACE reads, TCRdb keeps one entry per CDR3 protein, without DNA. This sample lists approximately 340,000 distinct CDR3 sequences; its ten largest clones have 2% to 2.5%. Source material: blood. Receptor source: a human donor with ulcerative colitis or Crohn's disease, or a healthy co-twin of an affected twin (not recorded which). CDR3s include the opening cysteine and the closing phenylalanine or tryptophan. The order of the fields is J gene, V gene, CDR3 protein.

TRBJ1-5	TRBV4-1	CASSQEGQGSNQPQHF
TRBJ2-7	TRBV28	CASSIDRVAYEQYF
TRBJ2-1	TRBV29-1	CSVIDAGGGLNEQFF
TRBJ2-4	TRBV7-9	CASSLVWGDRAKNIQYF
TRBJ2-1	TRBV4-2	CASSQGTANEQFF
TRBJ1-4	TRBV7-9	CASSPQGQGAQSGKLFF
TRBJ1-1	TRBV19	CASSGRTGATEAFF
TRBJ1-5	TRBV20-1	CSAQTSGGNQPQHF
TRBJ1-5	TRBV11-2	CASSLMSNQPQHF
TRBJ1-6	TRBV18	CASSKSSYNSPLHF
TRBJ1-2	TRBV5-5	CASSLANSVSNYGYTF
TRBJ1-2	TRBV19	CASSPRLGGYTF
TRBJ2-1	TRBV24-1	CATSDPFGTSGGNEQFF
TRBJ2-1	TRBV18	CASSRRQRESYNEQFF
TRBJ2-2	TRBV10-1	CASSERLVDTGELFF
TRBJ2-2	TRBV29-1	CSVVLLAKTQGTGELFF